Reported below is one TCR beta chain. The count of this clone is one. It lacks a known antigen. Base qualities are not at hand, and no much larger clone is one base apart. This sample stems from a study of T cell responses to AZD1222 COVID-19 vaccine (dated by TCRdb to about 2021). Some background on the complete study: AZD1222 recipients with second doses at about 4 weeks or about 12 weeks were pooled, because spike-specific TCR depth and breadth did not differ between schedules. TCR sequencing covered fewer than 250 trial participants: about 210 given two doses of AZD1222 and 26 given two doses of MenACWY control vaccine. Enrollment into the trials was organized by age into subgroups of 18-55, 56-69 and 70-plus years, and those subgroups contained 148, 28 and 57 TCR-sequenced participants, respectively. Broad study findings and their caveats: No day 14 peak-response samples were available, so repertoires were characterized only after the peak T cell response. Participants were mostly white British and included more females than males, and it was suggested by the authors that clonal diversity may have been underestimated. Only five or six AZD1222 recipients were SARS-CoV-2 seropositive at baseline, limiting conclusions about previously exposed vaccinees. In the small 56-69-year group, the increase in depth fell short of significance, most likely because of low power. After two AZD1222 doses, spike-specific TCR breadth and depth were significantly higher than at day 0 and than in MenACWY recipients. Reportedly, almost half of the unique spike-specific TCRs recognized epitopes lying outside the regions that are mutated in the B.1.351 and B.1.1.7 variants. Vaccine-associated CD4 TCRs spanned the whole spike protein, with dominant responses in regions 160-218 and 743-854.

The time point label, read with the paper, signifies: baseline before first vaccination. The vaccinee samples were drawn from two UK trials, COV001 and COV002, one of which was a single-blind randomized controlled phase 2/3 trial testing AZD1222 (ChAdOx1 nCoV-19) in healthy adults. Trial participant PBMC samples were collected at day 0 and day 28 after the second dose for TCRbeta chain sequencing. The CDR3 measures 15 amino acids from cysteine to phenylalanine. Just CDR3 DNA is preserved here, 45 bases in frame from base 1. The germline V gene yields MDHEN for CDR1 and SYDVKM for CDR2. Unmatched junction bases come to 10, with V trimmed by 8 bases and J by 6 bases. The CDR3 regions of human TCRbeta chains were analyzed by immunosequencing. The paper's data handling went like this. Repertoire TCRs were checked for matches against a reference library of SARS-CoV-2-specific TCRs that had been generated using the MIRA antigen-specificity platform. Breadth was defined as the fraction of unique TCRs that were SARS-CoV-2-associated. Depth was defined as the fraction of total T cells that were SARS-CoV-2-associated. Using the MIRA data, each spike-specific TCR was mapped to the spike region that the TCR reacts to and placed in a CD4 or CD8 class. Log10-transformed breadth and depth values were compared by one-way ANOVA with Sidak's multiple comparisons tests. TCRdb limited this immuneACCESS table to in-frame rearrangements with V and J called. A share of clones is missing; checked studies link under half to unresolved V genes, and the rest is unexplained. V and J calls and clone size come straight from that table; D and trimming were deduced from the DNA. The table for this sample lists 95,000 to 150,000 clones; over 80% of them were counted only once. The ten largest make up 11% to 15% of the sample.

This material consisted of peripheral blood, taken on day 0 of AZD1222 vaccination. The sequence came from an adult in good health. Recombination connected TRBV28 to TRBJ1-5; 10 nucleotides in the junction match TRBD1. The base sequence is TGTGCCAGCGCCCCGGGACAGGGGTTTAGTCAGCCCCAGCATTTT. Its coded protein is CASAPGQGFSQPQHF.